Presented here are 26 T cell receptor beta chains from one specimen sequenced in a study of early T cells in non-severe SARS-CoV-2 infection. TCRdb re-derived calls from the 5' RACE reads in MiXCR, one entry per CDR3 protein. The repertoire holds more than 50,000 distinct CDR3 sequences, with 12% as singletons. Input material: whole blood. Source of these receptors: an adult who was a healthcare worker with PCR-confirmed SARS-CoV-2 infection or an uninfected control (not recorded which).

CDR3 nucleotides: TGTGCCAGCTCACCACAGGGGACCGAGCAGTACTTC. Its protein product is CASSPQGTEQYF. The V gene is TRBV18, the J gene TRBJ2-7; either TRBD1 or TRBD2 may fit D (5 bases each). CDR1 is KGHSH, CDR2 LQKENI, per germline. This CDR3 has 12 residues. V shed 1 base and J shed 6 bases, with 7 bases lying between them.

This clonotype occurred a few times. The chain uses TRBV13 and TRBJ2-1; unclear D gene. The V end was cut by 1 base, the J end by 8 bases, with 9 bases between. The CDR3 has 13 residues. The germline V gene has CDR1 PRHDT and CDR2 FYEKMQ (reference sequence). CDR3 residues: CASSLAPADEQFF. As DNA, the CDR3 is TGTGCCAGCAGCTTAGCCCCTGCGGATGAGCAGTTCTTC.

This clonotype was seen only a few times. The J gene is TRBJ2-7, the V gene TRBV7-9; no definite D call. The CDR3 has 14 residues. Trimming cost V 2 bases and J 2 bases, with 10 bases left between them. CDR1 is SEHNR and CDR2 is FQNEAQ in the germline V gene (reference sequence). This CDR3 is CASSLPGPTYEQYF. DNA of the CDR3: TGTGCCAGCAGCTTACCCGGGCCGACCTACGAGCAGTACTTC.

J is TRBJ2-1 and V is TRBV10-3, with D unresolved. V lost 3 bases and J 0 bases, leaving 6 bases between the germline ends. Germline V gives CDR1 ENHRY, CDR2 SYGVKD. This CDR3 comprises 14 residues. This chain's CDR3 is CAISDTSSYNEQFF. CDR3 sequence (DNA): TGTGCCATCAGTGACACGAGCTCCTACAATGAGCAGTTCTTC.

This clonotype was seen at least ten times. V is TRBV28 and J is TRBJ1-1, with D tentatively TRBD1 (5 bases). CDR3 length: 13 residues. Germline assignment: CDR1 MDHEN and CDR2 SYDVKM. Trimming removed 2 bases from V and 5 bases from J, with 9 bases in between. The CDR3 sequence is CASSLPGRTEAFF. In DNA form, the CDR3 reads TGTGCCAGCAGTTTACCAGGGAGGACTGAAGCTTTCTTT.

In its sample, this clonotype was seen many times. This sequence joins TRBV7-6 and TRBJ2-7; possible D gene TRBD2, 6 bases. Germline loops: CDR1 SGHVS, CDR2 FNYEAQ. This CDR3 region has 14 residues. The V gene lost 5 bases and the J gene lost 6 bases, with 17 bases spanning the gap. The CDR3 sequence: CASSPAGIALEQYF. The CDR3, as DNA: TGTGCCAGCAGCCCAGCGGGCATAGCGCTCGAGCAGTACTTC.

In its sample, this clonotype was seen a few times. This rearrangement joins TRBV6-2 or TRBV6-3 to TRBJ1-1, with D perhaps TRBD1 (5 bases). The CDR3 loop spans 15 amino acids. Between the trimmed V and J ends, which lost 3 bases and 5 bases, there was a span of 16 bases. Germline V CDR1 and CDR2: MNHEY, SVGEGT. DNA of the CDR3: TGTGCCAGCAGTTATGTGGCAGGGTGGAGGACTGAAGCTTTCTTT. As protein: CASSYVAGWRTEAFF.

There are many counts of this clonotype. The V gene is TRBV5-4, the J gene TRBJ2-7, with TRBD1 identical over 7 bases. The CDR3 is 15 amino acids. The V and J ends lost 5 bases and 0 bases, in that order; junction bases with no gene match: 8. Looked up from germline, CDR1 is SGHNT and CDR2 is YYREEE (reference sequence). Written as DNA, the CDR3 is TGTGCCAGCAGAGCCGACAGGGTTAGCTCCTACGAGCAGTACTTC. This sequence encodes CASRADRVSSYEQYF.

Ten or more counts support this clonotype. The genes are TRBV7-9 and TRBJ2-1, with a tentative D call TRBD1 (5 bases). With 5 bases removed from V and 4 bases from J, the gap between germline ends came to 21 bases. Per the germline V gene, CDR1 is SEHNR and CDR2 is FQNEAQ (reference sequence). The CDR3 length is 17 residues. The CDR3 coding sequence is TGTGCCAGCAGCCTAACCCGACAGCCACCCCTATACAATGAGCAGTTCTTC. Translated, it gives CASSLTRQPPLYNEQFF.

The chain is built from TRBV6-5 and TRBJ1-3, with D uncertain. Trimming removed 5 bases at V and 0 bases at J, with 11 bases between. Germline CDR1 is MNHEY and CDR2 is SVGAGI. The CDR3 sequence is 15 residues long. DNA for the CDR3: TGTGCCAGCAGTCGTTCCACTTTCTCTGGAAACACCATATATTTT. Its translation: CASSRSTFSGNTIYF.

The rearrangement links TRBV10-3 to TRBJ2-7; D remains ambiguous. Germline V gene sequence: CDR1 ENHRY, CDR2 SYGVKD. Trimming removed 3 bases from V and 4 bases from J, with 13 bases in between. This CDR3 is built from 14 residues. The CDR3 bases are TGTGCCATCAGTGACCCTCGAAGGTATTACGAGCAGTACTTC. As protein: CAISDPRRYYEQYF.

There are many counts of this clonotype. The rearrangement joins TRBV28 to TRBJ2-1, with 8 nucleotides matching TRBD2. Germline CDR1 is MDHEN and CDR2 is SYDVKM. J was trimmed by 7 bases and V by 6 bases; bases with no gene match: 11. CDR3 length: 15 residues. The CDR3 here is CASRAEAGVWNEQFF. The CDR3 bases are TGTGCCAGCAGAGCTGAAGCGGGGGTATGGAATGAGCAGTTCTTC.

This clonotype was observed a few times. The gene calls are TRBV7-6 and TRBJ2-1; 8 positions match TRBD1. J was trimmed by 7 bases and V by 4 bases; bases with no gene match: 3. Germline V lookup: CDR1 SGHVS, CDR2 FNYEAQ. This CDR3 spans 13 amino acids. CDR3 nucleotide sequence: TGTGCCAGCAGCTCTGGACAGGGTAATGAGCAGTTCTTC. It yields the protein CASSSGQGNEQFF.

The table lists this clonotype with a few counts. The chain couples TRBV25-1 to TRBJ1-1; 7 bases align to TRBD1. V lost 7 bases, J lost 8 bases, and 4 bases stayed unmatched. The CDR3 covers 11 residues. Germline V gives CDR1 MGHDK, CDR2 SYGVNS. The DNA of the CDR3 is TGTGCCAGCATAACAGGGGCCGAAGCTTTCTTT. Translation: CASITGAEAFF.

This clonotype has more than one count but fewer than ten. The rearrangement links TRBV29-1 to TRBJ1-1; D is undetermined. V was cut by 6 bases and J by 5 bases, with 13 bases left in between. The CDR3 runs 12 residues. CDR1 and CDR2 (germline): SQVTM, ANQGSEA. CDR3 protein: CSVQPGVTEAFF. The CDR3 nucleotides are TGCAGCGTCCAACCTGGGGTTACTGAAGCTTTCTTT.

This chain links TRBV7-2 with TRBJ2-1; 12 bases are a match to TRBD2. Trimming cost V 6 bases and J 5 bases; bases outside gene matches: 20. The CDR3 covers 20 residues. CDR1 is SGHTA and CDR2 is FQGNSA in the germline V gene. The CDR3 bases are TGTGCCAGCAGGCCTTACCCCCGAGCACTAGCGGGAGGAAGAAACAATGAGCAGTTCTTC. It specifies CASRPYPRALAGGRNNEQFF.

V and J are TRBV6-1 and TRBJ2-7; 12 positions match TRBD2. CDR1 is MNHNS and CDR2 is SASEGT in the germline V gene. The junction had 10 bases not matched to a gene; V was cut back by 0 bases and J by 1 base. The CDR3 is made up of 19 amino acids. The CDR3 DNA reads as TGTGCCAGCAGTGAAGCGACTGCCGGCACTAGCGGGAGGTCCTACGAGCAGTACTTC. This encodes CASSEATAGTSGRSYEQYF.

The sample holds a few counts of this clonotype. V and J are TRBV7-9 and TRBJ1-1, with D maybe TRBD1 (5 bases). The germline V gene has CDR1 SEHNR and CDR2 FQNEAQ (reference sequence). V lost 5 bases and J lost 2, with 9 bases in between. The CDR3 covers 13 residues. The CDR3 is CASSPGSNTEAFF. DNA for the CDR3: TGTGCCAGCAGCCCAGGGTCAAACACTGAAGCTTTCTTT. The full variable domain, completed using reference TRBV7-9 and TRBJ1-1, is DTGVSQNPRHKITKRGQNVTFRCDPISEHNRLYWYRQTLGQGPEFLTYFQNEAQLEKSRLLSDRFSAERPKGSFSTLEIQRTEQGDSAMYLCASSPGSNTEAFFGQGTRLTVV.

At least ten counts were recorded for this clonotype. The V gene is TRBV29-1, the J gene TRBJ2-4; TRBD1 matches at 7 bases. The germline gives CDR1 SQVTM, CDR2 ANQGSEA. V gave up 3 bases and J gave up 4 bases; unmatched junction bases: 0. This CDR3 contains 12 residues. CDR3 in amino acids: CSVEGQKNIQYF. CDR3 coding DNA: TGCAGCGTTGAGGGACAGAAAAACATTCAGTACTTC.

J is TRBJ2-7 and V is TRBV6-6; D is unclear. The V end lost 2 bases, the J end lost 2 bases, and 10 bases lay between the germline ends. Germline V gene data show CDR1 as MNHNY and CDR2 as SVGAGI (reference sequence). This CDR3 is 14 amino acids long. This chain's CDR3 is CASSYQQEPYEQYF. CDR3 nucleotide sequence: TGTGCCAGCAGTTACCAGCAGGAGCCCTACGAGCAGTACTTC.

In its sample, this clonotype was seen many times. This rearrangement joins TRBV10-3 to TRBJ2-2; 7 bases line up with TRBD2. The junction had 1 base not matched to a gene; V was cut back by 0 bases and J by 6 bases. Per the germline V gene, CDR1 is ENHRY and CDR2 is SYGVKD. The CDR3 totals 14 residues. This chain's CDR3 is CAISESGGSGELFF. CDR3 sequence (DNA): TGTGCCATCAGTGAGTCCGGGGGGTCCGGGGAGCTGTTTTTT.

This clonotype has a handful of counts. The chain uses TRBV6-1 and TRBJ2-5, with TRBD1 matching over 8 bases. CDR3 length: 18 amino acids. Looked up from germline, CDR1 is MNHNS and CDR2 is SASEGT. Trimming took 2 bases from V and 3 from J; bases not matched to a gene: 14. The CDR3 is CASSETSRRTGLEETQYF. The CDR3 DNA follows: TGTGCCAGCAGTGAAACCTCCCGTAGGACAGGGCTGGAAGAGACCCAGTACTTC.

This clonotype was seen ten or more times. The chain employs TRBV20-1 and TRBJ1-2; perhaps TRBD1 as D (6 bases). The germline CDR1 and CDR2 sequences are DFQATT and SNEGSKA (reference sequence). This CDR3 is 13 amino acids long. Trimming left V 5 bases short and J 4 bases short, with 14 bases between. The DNA for the CDR3 is TGCAGTGCTGCTGCAGGGGAGGTCTATGGCTACACCTTC. This translates into CSAAAGEVYGYTF.

In nucleotides, the CDR3 is TGCAGCGTTGTTGTCGGAACTTACGAGCAGTACTTC. Translation gives CSVVVGTYEQYF. The chain joins TRBV29-1 to TRBJ2-7; D unresolved. V lost 4 bases, J lost 4 bases, and 11 bases lay in between. The CDR3 has 12 residues. Germline V gives CDR1 SQVTM, CDR2 ANQGSEA.

This sequence joins TRBV24-1 and TRBJ2-7; D not certain. V was cut by 3 bases and J by 7 bases, with 12 bases left in between. The CDR3 runs 13 residues. The germline V gene encodes CDR1 KGHDR and CDR2 SFDVKD. The CDR3 loop reads CATSDPDSGEQYF. CDR3 bases: TGTGCCACCAGTGATCCTGACTCGGGTGAGCAGTACTTC.

Concerning this clonotype itself: At one boundary the junction diverges from the germline segment, which might be a read error. The chain has TRBV6-5 and TRBJ2-6, with D possibly called TRBD1 or TRBD2 (5 bases each). This CDR3 region has 17 residues. Germline assignment: CDR1 MNHEY and CDR2 SVGAGI. CDR3: CASTPGVVSSGANILTF. The CDR3 nucleotides read TGTGCCAGCACCCCCGGGGTAGTCAGCTCTGGGGCCAACATCCTGACTTTC.